Listed below are T cell receptor beta chains from one sample, sequenced in a study of cytomegalovirus exposure and HLA in healthy donors. Profiling relied on immunoSEQ multiplex PCR, and the TCRdb table lists in-frame clones only, not all of them. The table has 150,000 or so clones, approximately 80% seen once. Sequenced material: PBMCs. The receptors come from a female donor in good health and CMV-seronegative. Each CDR3 is given with its conserved first and last residue. Fields, in order: V gene, clone size, J gene, D gene, CDR3 DNA, CDR3 protein. A D gene is named only where the DNA matches it firmly. Expanded clones get a size class; other rows say once, few or many, or leave the size out.

TRBV5-1	NA	TRBJ1-6	NA	TGCGCCAGCAGCTCTTCTCTGAGCTCCTATAATTCACCCCTCCACTTT	CASSSSLSSYNSPLHF
TRBV28	few	TRBJ2-1	TRBD1	TGTGCCAGCAGTTTAGCCGGGACAGGGATCCTAATAGAGCAGTTCTTC	CASSLAGTGILIEQFF
TRBV30	few	TRBJ2-4	NA	TGTGCCTGGAGTGTACGAGGTCCCAAAAACATTCAGTACTTC	CAWSVRGPKNIQYF
TRBV5-6	NA	TRBJ1-1	NA	TGTGCCAGCAGCCCTAGGGGGGGTGGCGCTTTCTTT	CASSPRGGGAFF
TRBV7-8	NA	TRBJ2-7	TRBD1	TGTGCCAGCAGCTTTGCCCCGCCCGGGACAGGGCAGTACTTC	CASSFAPPGTGQYF
TRBV28	NA	TRBJ2-1	TRBD1	TGTGCCAGCAGTTCCCCCGACAGGGTATACAATGAGCAGTTCTTC	CASSSPDRVYNEQFF
TRBV5-1	NA	TRBJ1-2	NA	TGCGCCAGCAGCTTGACATCAAACTATGGCTACACCTTC	CASSLTSNYGYTF
TRBV4-2	NA	TRBJ2-2	NA	TGTGCCAGCAGCCCTTCGAACACCGGGGAGCTGTTTTTT	CASSPSNTGELFF
TRBV4-3	NA	TRBJ1-1	TRBD1	TGCGCCAGCAGCCAAGATTCCACCCGACAGGGGGGCACTGAAGCTTTCTTT	CASSQDSTRQGGTEAFF
TRBV7-8	few	TRBJ2-3	TRBD2	TGTGCCAGCAAGACTAGCGGGGGGGCGATAGATACGCAGTATTTT	CASKTSGGAIDTQYF
TRBV6-5	few	TRBJ1-5	NA	TGTGCCAGCAGTTACTTACGGAATCAGCCCCAGCATTTT	CASSYLRNQPQHF
TRBV11-2	NA	TRBJ2-7	TRBD2	TGTGCCAGCAGCTTAGCGGCGGGAGGCCCCTACGAGCAGTACTTC	CASSLAAGGPYEQYF
TRBV7-9	NA	TRBJ2-7	NA	TGTGCCAGCCTAGGAGGGTACGAGCAGTACTTC	CASLGGYEQYF
TRBV7-2	NA	TRBJ2-5	TRBD2	TGTGCCAGCAGCTTACAGGCTAGCGGGGGGGAAGAGACCCAGTACTTC	CASSLQASGGEETQYF
TRBV19	few	TRBJ1-2	TRBD1	TGTGCCAGTAGTATAGATCAGGGGGCAAGCTATGGCTACACCTTC	CASSIDQGASYGYTF
TRBV4-3	NA	TRBJ2-1	TRBD2	TGCGCCAGCAGCCAAGGACTAGCGGTGACCAATGAGCAGTTCTTC	CASSQGLAVTNEQFF
TRBV28	NA	TRBJ1-2	NA	TGTGCCAGCAGTTTAACAGGGTGGTATGGCTACACCTTC	CASSLTGWYGYTF
TRBV11-3	NA	TRBJ2-6	NA	TGTGCCAGCAGCCCCCCGGGGGAGGCCGATCACTCTGGGGCCAACGTCCTGACTTTC	CASSPPGEADHSGANVLTF
TRBV28	NA	TRBJ1-1	NA	TGTGCCAGCAGCATAAGCCACACTGAAGCTTTCTTT	CASSISHTEAFF
TRBV7-2	NA	TRBJ2-7	TRBD1	TGTGCCAGCAGTTTCAAGGACAGGGTTCTCTACGAGCAGTACTTC	CASSFKDRVLYEQYF
TRBV5-1	NA	TRBJ2-3	TRBD2	TGCGCCAGCAGCCGTACTATCCTAGCGGGAGTGTCAGATACGCAGTATTTT	CASSRTILAGVSDTQYF
TRBV7-6	few	TRBJ2-3	TRBD2	TGTGCCAGCAGCCTCGCTAGCGGGACACCCACAGATACGCAGTATTTT	CASSLASGTPTDTQYF
TRBV28	NA	TRBJ2-5	TRBD1	TGTGCCAGCAAATCCCCGGGACAGTCAGAGACCCAGTACTTC	CASKSPGQSETQYF
TRBV5-4	NA	TRBJ2-3	NA	TGTGCCAGCAGCTTGCGCACAGCTAGCACAGATACGCAGTATTTT	CASSLRTASTDTQYF
TRBV7-9	NA	TRBJ1-3	NA	TGTGCCAGCAGCTTAGAGAGGGGAAACACCATATATTTT	CASSLERGNTIYF
TRBV30	few	TRBJ2-2	TRBD1	TGTGCCTGGAGTGGGGGGACAGCGAACACCGGGGAGCTGTTTTTT	CAWSGGTANTGELFF
TRBV4-2	NA	TRBJ1-4	NA	TGTGCCAGCAGCCAGGAGGAGGGGACTAATGAAAAACTGTTTTTT	CASSQEEGTNEKLFF
TRBV7-6	NA	TRBJ1-6	TRBD1	TGTGCCAGCAGCGTTGGACAGGCTTATTCACCCCTCCACTTT	CASSVGQAYSPLHF
TRBV6-5	NA	TRBJ2-3	TRBD1	TGTGCCAGCAGGCCAGGGGGCGCTTATACGCAGTATTTT	CASRPGGAYTQYF
TRBV6-1	once	TRBJ2-1	NA	TGTGCCAGCAGTTTGGAGAGAGGCCCCTCGAATGAGCAGTTCTTC	CASSLERGPSNEQFF
TRBV27	NA	TRBJ2-1	NA	TGTGCCAGCAGTTCCCCGACTCTTTATCGGTCCTACAATGAGCAGTTCTTC	CASSSPTLYRSYNEQFF
TRBV5-1	NA	TRBJ1-1	NA	TGCGCCAGCAGTACGACAGCCAACGGCGAGACTGAAGCTTTCTTT	CASSTTANGETEAFF
TRBV7-9	NA	TRBJ2-2	NA	TGTGCCAGCAGTCGGGCCGGGGAGCTGTTTTTT	CASSRAGELFF
TRBV5-1	NA	TRBJ1-3	NA	TGCGCCAGCAGCTCACAGGGTCCCGACCGTGGAAACACCATATATTTT	CASSSQGPDRGNTIYF
TRBV4-3	NA	TRBJ1-2	TRBD1	TGCGCCAGCAGCCAATCTCCTCAACAGGGGAACTATGGCTACACCTTC	CASSQSPQQGNYGYTF
TRBV4-2	NA	TRBJ2-2	NA	TGTGCCAGCAGCCGATCTGCGGTCGCGAACACCGGGGAGCTGTTTTTT	CASSRSAVANTGELFF
TRBV4-1	NA	TRBJ2-7	NA	TGCGCCAGCAGCCAATTCCCTACGACAGGCTCGGCCTACGAGCAGTACTTC	CASSQFPTTGSAYEQYF
TRBV10-1	NA	TRBJ1-1	NA	TGCGCCAGCCCGACATCGAACACTGAAGCTTTCTTT	CASPTSNTEAFF
TRBV19	once	TRBJ1-1	NA	TGTGCCAGTAGTTACGGCCGGAGGAGGAACACTGAAGCTTTCTTT	CASSYGRRRNTEAFF
TRBV5-4	NA	TRBJ2-3	TRBD1	TGTGCCAGCAGCCGGAAGACAGGGGGGAGCACAGATACGCAGTATTTT	CASSRKTGGSTDTQYF
TRBV7-9	NA	TRBJ2-7	NA	TGTGCCAGCAGCGCCAACCGGGACTCCCGCAGCTCCTACGAGCAGTACTTC	CASSANRDSRSSYEQYF
TRBV18	once	TRBJ2-1	NA	TGTGCCAGCTCACCACGTGGCATCAATGAGCAGTTCTTC	CASSPRGINEQFF
TRBV28	NA	TRBJ2-3	TRBD2	TGTGCCAGCAGTTTCCGCGGGAGTCGAACAGATACGCAGTATTTT	CASSFRGSRTDTQYF
TRBV21-1	NA	TRBJ2-3	NA	TGTGCCAGCAGCAATGGGGGACTGCAGTATTTT	CASSNGGLQYF
TRBV6-5	NA	TRBJ2-1	NA	TGTGCCAGCAATGAGGCGGCGGGAAGTTACAATGAGCAGTTCTTC	CASNEAAGSYNEQFF
TRBV10-2	few	TRBJ1-2	TRBD1	TGCGCCAGCAGTGAAGGGGGCCGCTCCATTGGCTACACCTTC	CASSEGGRSIGYTF
TRBV15	NA	TRBJ1-3	NA	TGTGCCACCAGCAGAGATCCGGGGTTAGTGGGAAACACCATATATTTT	CATSRDPGLVGNTIYF
TRBV4-1	NA	TRBJ1-1	TRBD1	TGCGCCAGCAGCCACGACGGGACAGGGGGCACTGAAGCTTTCTTT	CASSHDGTGGTEAFF
TRBV11-2	NA	TRBJ2-5	NA	TGTGCCAGCAGCTTAGGACAGTTGGGAGAGACCCAGTACTTC	CASSLGQLGETQYF
TRBV5-4	NA	TRBJ2-1	TRBD1	TGTGCCAGCAGCTTCGGGCCCGGGACAGGGGGTTATGAGCAGTTCTTC	CASSFGPGTGGYEQFF
TRBV6-6	NA	TRBJ1-1	NA	TGTGCCAGCAGTCCACAGCAGAACACTGAAGCTTTCTTT	CASSPQQNTEAFF
TRBV9	NA	TRBJ1-1	NA	TGTGCCAGCAGCGTATCCGGGGTTCAAACTGAAGCTTTCTTT	CASSVSGVQTEAFF
TRBV2	NA	TRBJ2-1	TRBD2	TGTGCCAGCAGCCCCGGACTAGGGGCTGAGCAGTTCTTC	CASSPGLGAEQFF